The sequence of this T cell receptor (beta chain) was determined in a study of cytomegalovirus exposure and HLA in healthy donors. Overall study context: A prior study identified 90 million to 120 million unique TCR beta sequences from about 180 million T cells. Unique TCRs from HLA-typed donors, 70 million to 100 million of them, were held in an early data release. Whole-study findings and limits: The sole available immune exposure information was CMV serostatus.

Amplification used 60 Vbeta primers and 13 Jbeta primers. Sequencing was performed with immunoSEQ multiplex PCR; in TCRdb, only in-frame clones are kept and a portion is missing. Of 120,000 to 150,000 clones listed, roughly 80% are singletons. A note on this clone: What it binds is not known.

In germline, CDR1 is SGHTA, CDR2 FQGNSA. Trimming removed 5 bases from V and 6 bases from J; junction bases left unmatched: 13. The CDR3 consists of 18 residues. The source of this sequence is a woman aged 40 to 50 in good health and CMV-seropositive. The chain has TRBV7-2 and TRBJ2-3; 14 bases align to TRBD2. The sample consisted of PBMCs. The chain's CDR3 is CASSARLAGGLATDTQYF. The CDR3 DNA reads TGTGCCAGCAGCGCGAGACTAGCGGGGGGGCTTGCGACCGATACGCAGTATTTT.